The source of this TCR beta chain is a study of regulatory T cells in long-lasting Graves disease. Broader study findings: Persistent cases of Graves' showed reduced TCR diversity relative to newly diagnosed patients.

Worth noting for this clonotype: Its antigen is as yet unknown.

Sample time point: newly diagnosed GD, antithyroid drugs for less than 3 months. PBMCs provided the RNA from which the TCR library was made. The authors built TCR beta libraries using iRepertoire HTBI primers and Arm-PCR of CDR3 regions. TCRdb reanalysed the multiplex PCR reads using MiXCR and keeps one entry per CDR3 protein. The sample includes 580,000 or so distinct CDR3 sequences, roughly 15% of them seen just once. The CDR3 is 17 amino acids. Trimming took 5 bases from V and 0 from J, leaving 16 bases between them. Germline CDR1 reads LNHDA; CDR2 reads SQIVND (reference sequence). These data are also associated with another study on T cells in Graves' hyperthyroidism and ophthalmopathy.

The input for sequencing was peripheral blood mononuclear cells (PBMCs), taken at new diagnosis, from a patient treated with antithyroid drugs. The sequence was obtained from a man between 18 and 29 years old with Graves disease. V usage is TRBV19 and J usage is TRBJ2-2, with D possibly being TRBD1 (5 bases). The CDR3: CASSPYHRSSNTGELFF. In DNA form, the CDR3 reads TGTGCCAGTAGTCCCTACCACAGGAGCTCGAACACCGGGGAGCTGTTTTTT.